This T cell receptor beta chain came from a study of CD8 T cells in ankylosing spondylitis. CDR3 length: 14 residues. The ends lost 5 bases at V and 4 bases at J; junction bases unmatched: 7. Findings and limits, study-wide: In ankylosing spondylitis blood, a motif of seven to nine highly homologous TCR beta variants appeared characteristic. It was reported that disease-linked clones were significantly enriched in matched ankylosing spondylitis synovial fluid. CD8+ disease-linked clones were present at relatively low frequencies in blood.

Points on this clonotype: Antigen: not known.

By quantitative 5'-RACE with molecular barcodes, the TCR beta libraries were made. TCRdb itself ran the 5' RACE reads through MiXCR, one entry per CDR3 protein. This table has around 450,000 distinct CDR3 sequences, about 24% appearing once. This receptor was obtained from a male donor with ankylosing spondylitis. The V and J genes are TRBV12-3 or TRBV12-4 and TRBJ1-1, with TRBD1 identical over 7 bases. Specimen: blood, either unsorted or a sorted T cell fraction (not recorded which). The CDR3 DNA is TGTGCCAGCAGTCTTAACAGGGGATCCACTGAAGCTTTCTTT. Translated: CASSLNRGSTEAFF.